This paragraph covers one T cell receptor (beta chain) sequence. Its antigen is not known. The data are from a study of cytomegalovirus exposure and HLA in healthy donors. General observations from the study: Later analysis revealed greater clonal expansion in HLA-associated TCR beta chains than in equally common others. Follow-up analysis found HLA locus-dependent TCR association rates, highest for DRB1 and lowest for HLA-C. With later analysis, a missense DCLRE1C variant became linked to TCR beta V- and J-gene trimming. Investigators reported around 150 TCR beta chains as tied to cytomegalovirus.

The V gene's germline CDR1 is SGHRS and CDR2 YFSETQ. CDR3 length: 15 residues. The V end was cut by 0 bases, the J end by 0 bases, with 4 bases between. PCR was performed using 60 Vbeta and 13 Jbeta primers. This table comes from immunoSEQ multiplex PCR, and its TCRdb copy is limited to in-frame clones, with some not included. This sample has some 150,000 clones, with 76% found just once. The sequence came from a female donor in good health and CMV-seronegative. Material for sequencing was PBMCs. V gene TRBV5-1 combines with J gene TRBJ1-6, with D uncertain. The CDR3 bases are TGCGCCAGCAGCTTGGAGAGCTCCTATAATTCACCCCTCCACTTT. It codes for CASSLESSYNSPLHF.